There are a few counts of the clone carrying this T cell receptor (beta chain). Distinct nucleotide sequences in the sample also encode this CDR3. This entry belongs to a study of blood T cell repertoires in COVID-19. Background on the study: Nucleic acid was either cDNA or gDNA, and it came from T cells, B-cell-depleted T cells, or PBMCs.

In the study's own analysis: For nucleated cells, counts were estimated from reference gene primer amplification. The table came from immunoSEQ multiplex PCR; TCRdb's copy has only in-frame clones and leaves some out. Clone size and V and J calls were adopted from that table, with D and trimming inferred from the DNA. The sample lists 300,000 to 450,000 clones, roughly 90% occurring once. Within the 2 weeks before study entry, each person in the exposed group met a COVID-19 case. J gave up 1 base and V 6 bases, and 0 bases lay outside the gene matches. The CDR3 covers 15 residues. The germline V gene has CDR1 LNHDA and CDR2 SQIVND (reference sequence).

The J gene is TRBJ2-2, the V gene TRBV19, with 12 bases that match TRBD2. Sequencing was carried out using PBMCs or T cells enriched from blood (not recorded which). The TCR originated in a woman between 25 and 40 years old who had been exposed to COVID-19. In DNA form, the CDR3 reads TGTGCCAGTAGGGGACTAGCGGGGAACACCGGGGAGCTGTTTTTT. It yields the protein CASRGLAGNTGELFF.